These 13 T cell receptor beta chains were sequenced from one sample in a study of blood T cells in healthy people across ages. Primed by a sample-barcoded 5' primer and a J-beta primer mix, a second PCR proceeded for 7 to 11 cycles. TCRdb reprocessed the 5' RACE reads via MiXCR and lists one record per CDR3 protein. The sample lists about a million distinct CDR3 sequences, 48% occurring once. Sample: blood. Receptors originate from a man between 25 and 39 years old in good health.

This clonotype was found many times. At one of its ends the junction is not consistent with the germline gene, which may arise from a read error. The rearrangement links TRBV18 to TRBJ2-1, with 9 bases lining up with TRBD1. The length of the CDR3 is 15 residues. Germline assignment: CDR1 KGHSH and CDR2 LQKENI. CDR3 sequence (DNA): TGCGCCAGCAGCCCGCCGGGACAGGGCTACAATGAGCAGTTCTTC. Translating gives CASSPPGQGYNEQFF.

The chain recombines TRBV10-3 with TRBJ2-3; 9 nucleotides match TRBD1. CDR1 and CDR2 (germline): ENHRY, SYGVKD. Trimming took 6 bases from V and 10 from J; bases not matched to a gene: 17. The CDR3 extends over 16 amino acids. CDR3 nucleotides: TGTGCCATCAGCAATGAGGACAGGGGCGCTTCAGGTGCGCAGTATTTT. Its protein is CAISNEDRGASGAQYF.

The CDR3 sequence is CASSSRTGRGSPLHF. For the CDR3, the DNA is TGTGCCAGCAGCTCCCGGACAGGGAGAGGTTCACCCCTCCACTTT. This chain joins TRBV7-2 and TRBJ1-6; 8 positions match TRBD1. Germline V CDR1 and CDR2: SGHTA, FQGNSA. The CDR3 extends over 15 amino acids. The V segment lost 4 bases and the J segment 9 bases; nucleotides outside the gene matches: 8.

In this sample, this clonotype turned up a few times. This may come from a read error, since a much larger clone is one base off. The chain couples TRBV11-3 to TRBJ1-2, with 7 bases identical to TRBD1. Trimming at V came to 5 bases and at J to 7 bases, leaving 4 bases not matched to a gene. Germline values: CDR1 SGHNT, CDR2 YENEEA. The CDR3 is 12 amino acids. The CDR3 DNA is TGTGCCAGCAGCCCGGGGACAGCTGGCTACACCTTC. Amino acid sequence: CASSPGTAGYTF.

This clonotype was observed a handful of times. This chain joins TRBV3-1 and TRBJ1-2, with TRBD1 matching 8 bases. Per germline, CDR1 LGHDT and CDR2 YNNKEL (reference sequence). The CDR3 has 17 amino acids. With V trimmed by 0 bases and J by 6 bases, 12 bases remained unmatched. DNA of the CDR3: TGTGCCAGCAGCCAAGATCTCTGGTCGGGACAGGTCCATGGCTACACCTTC. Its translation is CASSQDLWSGQVHGYTF.

The DNA for the CDR3 is TGTGCCAGCATCCAACCCCCGGGTCCGGGCGGGGAGCTGTTTTTT. Translation: CASIQPPGPGGELFF. The chain uses TRBV6-1 and TRBJ2-2; unclear D gene. Germline loops: CDR1 MNHNS, CDR2 SASEGT. The V end was cut by 7 bases, the J end by 7 bases, with 19 bases between. The CDR3 sequence is 15 residues long.

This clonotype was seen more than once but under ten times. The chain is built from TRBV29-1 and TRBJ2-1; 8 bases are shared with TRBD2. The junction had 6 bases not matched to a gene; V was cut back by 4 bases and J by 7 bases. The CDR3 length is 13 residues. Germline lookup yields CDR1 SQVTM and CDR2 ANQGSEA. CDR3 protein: CSVGGGGSNEQFF. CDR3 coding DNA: TGCAGCGTTGGTGGCGGGGGGTCTAATGAGCAGTTCTTC.

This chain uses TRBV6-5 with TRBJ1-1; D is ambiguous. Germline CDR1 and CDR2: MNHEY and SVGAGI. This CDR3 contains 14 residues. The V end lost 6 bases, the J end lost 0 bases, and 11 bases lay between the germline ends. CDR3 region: CASSYPGLNTEAFF. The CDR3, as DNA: TGTGCCAGCAGCTACCCGGGGTTGAACACTGAAGCTTTCTTT.

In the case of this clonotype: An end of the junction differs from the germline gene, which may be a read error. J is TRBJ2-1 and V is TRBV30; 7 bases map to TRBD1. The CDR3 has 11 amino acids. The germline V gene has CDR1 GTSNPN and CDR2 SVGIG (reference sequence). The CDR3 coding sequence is TGTGCCTGGACAGGGGGAGATGAGCAGTTCTTT. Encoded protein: CAWTGGDEQFF.

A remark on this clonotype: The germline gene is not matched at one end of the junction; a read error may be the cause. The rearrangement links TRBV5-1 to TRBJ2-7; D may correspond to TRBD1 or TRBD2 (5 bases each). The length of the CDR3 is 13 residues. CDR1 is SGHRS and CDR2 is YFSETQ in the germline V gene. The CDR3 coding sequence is TGCGCCGGCAGCTCGTCCGGTGTGAGGGGCCAGTACTTC. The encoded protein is CAGSSSGVRGQYF.

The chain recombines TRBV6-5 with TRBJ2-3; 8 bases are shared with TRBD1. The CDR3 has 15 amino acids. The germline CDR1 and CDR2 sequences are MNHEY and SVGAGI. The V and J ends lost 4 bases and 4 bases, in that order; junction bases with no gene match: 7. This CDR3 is CASSSVDRDADTQYF. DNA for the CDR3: TGTGCCAGCAGTTCCGTGGACAGGGACGCAGATACGCAGTATTTT.

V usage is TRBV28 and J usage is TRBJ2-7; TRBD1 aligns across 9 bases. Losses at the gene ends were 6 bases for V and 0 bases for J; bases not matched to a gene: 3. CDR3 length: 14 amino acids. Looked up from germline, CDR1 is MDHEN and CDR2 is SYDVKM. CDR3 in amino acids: CASRGTGLSYEQYF. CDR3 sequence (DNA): TGTGCCAGCAGGGGGACAGGGCTCTCCTACGAGCAGTACTTC.

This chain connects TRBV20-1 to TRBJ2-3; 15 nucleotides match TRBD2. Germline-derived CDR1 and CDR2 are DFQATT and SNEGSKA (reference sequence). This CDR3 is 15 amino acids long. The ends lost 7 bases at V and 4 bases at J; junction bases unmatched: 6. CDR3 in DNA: TGCAGTGTTGGGGGACTAGCGGGGGGCTCAGATACGCAGTATTTT. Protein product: CSVGGLAGGSDTQYF.